This T cell receptor (beta chain) was sequenced in a study of blood T cells in healthy people across ages. A second PCR of 7 to 11 cycles used a sample-barcoded 5' primer and a J-beta primer mix. All samples gave at least 2.5 million CDR3-containing paired-end reads. Each CDR3 protein gets one entry after TCRdb re-called the 5' RACE reads with MiXCR. Among around 1,000,000 distinct CDR3 sequences listed, under 30% were seen once. V lost 1 base and J lost 1; bases outside the gene matches: 5. Germline V gene sequence: CDR1 DFQATT, CDR2 SNEGSKA (reference sequence). CDR3 size: 15 residues. A further study also used this sample, focusing on T cells of mothers and their children.

The sequencing input was blood. This chain joins TRBV20-1 and TRBJ2-7; TRBD2 matches 9 bases. The sequence derives from a girl aged 2 to 9 in good health. The CDR3 spells CSARAGSGRSYEQYF. The CDR3 DNA reads as TGCAGTGCTAGAGCGGGAAGCGGGAGGTCCTACGAGCAGTACTTC.